The clone carrying this T cell receptor beta chain occurred a few times. Antigen: not known. This sample's time point: late sampling 161 to 241 days after vaccination in a few convalescent patients. The sample comes from a study of vaccination and CD4 T cells after COVID-19. Study results and caveats: SARS-CoV-2-reactive clonotypes showed a nonsignificant median rise from roughly 21 to 40.

CDR1 is DFQATT, CDR2 SNEGSKA, per germline (reference sequence). This CDR3 has 14 residues. V was shortened by 6 bases and J by 9 bases, with 20 bases between the two germline ends. TCRdb analysed the PCR reads with MiXCR anew, one entry per CDR3 protein. The profile covers some 40,000 distinct CDR3 sequences, with 35% to 45% appearing a single time and 5% to 6.5% taken by the ten largest. This receptor was taken from a human donor who had recovered from COVID-19. The sample consisted of CD4+ T cells from blood, taken about 7 months after SARS-CoV-2 vaccination. J is TRBJ2-2 and V is TRBV20-1, with TRBD2 as a possible D gene (6 bases). Here the CDR3 DNA reads TGCAGTGCCCCACTGGGACTTTCAGGACGGGAGCTGTTTTTT. This gives the protein CSAPLGLSGRELFF.